This T cell receptor beta chain is from a study of blood T cells in healthy people across ages. The CDR3 spans 13 residues. CDR1 is DFQATT and CDR2 is SNEGSKA in the germline V gene (reference sequence). With a J-beta primer mix and a sample-barcoded 5' primer, a second PCR ran about 6 to 11 cycles. Every single cDNA molecule received a tag from a template-switch adaptor with 12 random nucleotides. TCRdb itself ran the 5' RACE reads through MiXCR, one entry per CDR3 protein. The data show approximately 770,000 distinct CDR3 sequences, roughly 50% seen once. Sequencing used blood. This TCR came from a man under 40 in good health. This sequence joins TRBV20-1 and TRBJ2-4; TRBD2 matches at 7 bases. Matching the DNA end better, TRBJ2-7 makes the J call doubtful. The CDR3 here is CSATGLVGYEQYF. CDR3 sequence (DNA): TGCAGTGCTACCGGACTAGTCGGCTACGAGCAGTACTTC.